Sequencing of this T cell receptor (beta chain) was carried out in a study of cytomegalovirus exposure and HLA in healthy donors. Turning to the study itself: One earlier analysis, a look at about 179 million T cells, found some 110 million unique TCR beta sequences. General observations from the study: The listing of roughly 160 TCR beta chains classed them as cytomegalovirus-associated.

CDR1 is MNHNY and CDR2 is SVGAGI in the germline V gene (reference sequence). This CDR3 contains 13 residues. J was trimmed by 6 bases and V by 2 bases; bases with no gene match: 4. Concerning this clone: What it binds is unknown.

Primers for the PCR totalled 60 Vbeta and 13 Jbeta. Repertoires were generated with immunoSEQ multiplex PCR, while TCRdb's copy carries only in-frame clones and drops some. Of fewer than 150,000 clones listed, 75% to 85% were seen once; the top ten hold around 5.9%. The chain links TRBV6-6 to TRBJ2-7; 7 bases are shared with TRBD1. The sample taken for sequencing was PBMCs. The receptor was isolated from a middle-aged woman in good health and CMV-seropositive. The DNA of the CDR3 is TGTGCCAGCAGTTACACGACAGGGCCCGAGCAGTACTTC. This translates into CASSYTTGPEQYF.